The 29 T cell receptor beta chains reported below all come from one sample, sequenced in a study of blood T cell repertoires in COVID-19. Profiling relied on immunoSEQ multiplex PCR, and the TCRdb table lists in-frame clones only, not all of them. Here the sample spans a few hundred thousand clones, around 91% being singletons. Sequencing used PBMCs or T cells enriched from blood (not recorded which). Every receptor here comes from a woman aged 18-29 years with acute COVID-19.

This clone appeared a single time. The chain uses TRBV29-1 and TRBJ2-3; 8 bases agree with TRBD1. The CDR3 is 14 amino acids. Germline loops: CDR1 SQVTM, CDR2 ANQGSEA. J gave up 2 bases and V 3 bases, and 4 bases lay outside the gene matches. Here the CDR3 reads CSVDSDRATDTQYF. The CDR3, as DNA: TGCAGCGTTGACTCGGACAGGGCCACAGATACGCAGTATTTT.

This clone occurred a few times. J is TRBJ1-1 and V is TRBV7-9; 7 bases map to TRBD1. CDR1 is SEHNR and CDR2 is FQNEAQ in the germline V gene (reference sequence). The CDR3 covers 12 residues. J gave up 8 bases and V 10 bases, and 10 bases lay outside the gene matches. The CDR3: CATGKEDREAFF. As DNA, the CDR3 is TGTGCCACCGGGAAGGAGGACAGGGAAGCTTTCTTT.

The CDR3 nucleotides are TGTGCCACCAGCAAACGGACATTTTCGTTAGGGTCCCCCTACAATGAGCAGTTCTTC. It yields the protein CATSKRTFSLGSPYNEQFF. The chain employs TRBV15 and TRBJ2-1; D possibly corresponds to TRBD1 (5 bases). Trimming removed 4 bases at V and 2 bases at J, with 24 bases between. CDR1 and CDR2 from the germline V gene are LNHNV and YYDKDF (reference sequence). The CDR3 is made up of 19 amino acids.

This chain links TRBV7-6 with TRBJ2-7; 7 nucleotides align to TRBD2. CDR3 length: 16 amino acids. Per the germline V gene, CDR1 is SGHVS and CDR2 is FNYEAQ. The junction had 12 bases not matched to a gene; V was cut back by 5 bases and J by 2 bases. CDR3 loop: CASSPRPSGAPYEQYF. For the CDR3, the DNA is TGTGCCAGCAGCCCTCGTCCTAGCGGTGCACCCTACGAGCAGTACTTC.

The CDR3 DNA reads TGTGCCAGCAGTTTAGGACAGCCGGGGAGCAATCAGCCCCAGCATTTT. Translated, it gives CASSLGQPGSNQPQHF. This chain joins TRBV27 and TRBJ1-5; maybe TRBD1 (6 bases). Trimming left V 2 bases short and J 1 base short, with 12 bases between. This CDR3 has 16 amino acids. The germline V gene has CDR1 MNHEY and CDR2 SMNVEV (reference sequence).

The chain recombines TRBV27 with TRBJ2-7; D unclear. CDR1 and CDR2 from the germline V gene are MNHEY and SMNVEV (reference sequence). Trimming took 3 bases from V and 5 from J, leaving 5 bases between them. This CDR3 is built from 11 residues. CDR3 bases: TGTGCCAGCAGTTTGGGCCACGAGCAGTACTTC. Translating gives CASSLGHEQYF.

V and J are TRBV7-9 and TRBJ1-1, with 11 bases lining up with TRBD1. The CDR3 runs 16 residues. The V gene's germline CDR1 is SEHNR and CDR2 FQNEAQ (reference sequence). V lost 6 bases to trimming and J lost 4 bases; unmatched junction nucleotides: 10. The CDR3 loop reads CASSKTGGQGVTEAFF. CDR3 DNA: TGTGCCAGCAGTAAAACTGGGGGACAGGGGGTCACTGAAGCTTTCTTT.

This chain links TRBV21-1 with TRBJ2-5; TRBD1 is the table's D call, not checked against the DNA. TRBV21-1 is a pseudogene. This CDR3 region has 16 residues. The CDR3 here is CASSKVESGVQETQYF. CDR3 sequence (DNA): TGTGCCAGCAGCAAAGTTGAGTCAGGGGTGCAAGAGACCCAGTACTTC.

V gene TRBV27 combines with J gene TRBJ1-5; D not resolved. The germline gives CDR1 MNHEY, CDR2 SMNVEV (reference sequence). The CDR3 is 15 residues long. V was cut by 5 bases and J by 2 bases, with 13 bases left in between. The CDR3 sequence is CASSPGGRGNQPQHF. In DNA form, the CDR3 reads TGTGCCAGCAGTCCCGGAGGAAGGGGCAATCAGCCCCAGCATTTT.

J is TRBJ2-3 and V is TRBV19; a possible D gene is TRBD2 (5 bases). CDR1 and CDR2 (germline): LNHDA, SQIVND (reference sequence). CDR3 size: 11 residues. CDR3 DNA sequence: TGTGCTACTACGGGATTCGATACGCAGTATTTT. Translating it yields CATTGFDTQYF.

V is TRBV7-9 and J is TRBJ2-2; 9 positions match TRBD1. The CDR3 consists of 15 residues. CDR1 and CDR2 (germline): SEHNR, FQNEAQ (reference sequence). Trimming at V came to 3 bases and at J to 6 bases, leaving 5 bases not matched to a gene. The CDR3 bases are TGTGCCAGCAGCTTTACAGGGGGCGCGGCCGGGGAGCTGTTTTTT. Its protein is CASSFTGGAAGELFF.

The CDR3 is CASSGTRGQGQSEAFF. The DNA of the CDR3 is TGTGCCAGCAGTGGCACACGGGGACAGGGACAATCTGAAGCTTTCTTT. The chain has TRBV25-1 and TRBJ1-1, with 9 nucleotides matching TRBD1. V trimming: 4 bases; J trimming: 6 bases; junction bases outside the gene matches: 12. There are 16 residues in the CDR3. Germline V gene sequence: CDR1 MGHDK, CDR2 SYGVNS.

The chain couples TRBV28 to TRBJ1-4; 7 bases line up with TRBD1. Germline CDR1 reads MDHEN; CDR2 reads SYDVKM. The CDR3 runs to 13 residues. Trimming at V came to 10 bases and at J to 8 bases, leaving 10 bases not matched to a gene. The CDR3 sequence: CATSQGDGEKLFF. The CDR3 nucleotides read TGTGCCACATCTCAGGGGGATGGAGAAAAACTGTTTTTT.

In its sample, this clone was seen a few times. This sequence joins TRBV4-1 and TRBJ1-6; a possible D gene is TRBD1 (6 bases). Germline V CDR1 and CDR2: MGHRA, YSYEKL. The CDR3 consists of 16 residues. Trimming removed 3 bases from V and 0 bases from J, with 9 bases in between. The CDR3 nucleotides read TGCGCCAGCAGCCAGCAGGGGTTCTCCTATAATTCACCCCTCCACTTT. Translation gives CASSQQGFSYNSPLHF.

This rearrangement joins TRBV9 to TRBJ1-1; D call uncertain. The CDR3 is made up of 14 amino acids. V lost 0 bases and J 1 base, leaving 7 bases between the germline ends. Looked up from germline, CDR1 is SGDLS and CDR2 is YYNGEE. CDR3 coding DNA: TGTGCCAGCAGCGTAGGACGGGGGAACACTGAAGCTTTCTTT. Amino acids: CASSVGRGNTEAFF. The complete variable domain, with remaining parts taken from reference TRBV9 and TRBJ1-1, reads DSGVTQTPKHLITATGQRVTLRCSPRSGDLSVYWYQQSLDQGLQFLIQYYNGEERAKGNILERFSAQQFPDLHSELNLSSLELGDSALYFCASSVGRGNTEAFFGQGTRLTVV.

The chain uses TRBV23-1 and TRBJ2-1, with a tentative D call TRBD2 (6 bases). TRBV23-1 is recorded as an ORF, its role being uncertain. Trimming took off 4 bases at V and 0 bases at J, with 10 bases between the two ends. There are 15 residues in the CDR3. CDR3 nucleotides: TGCGCCAGCAGTCGCCTCGGGAGCTCCTACAATGAGCAGTTCTTC. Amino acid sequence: CASSRLGSSYNEQFF.

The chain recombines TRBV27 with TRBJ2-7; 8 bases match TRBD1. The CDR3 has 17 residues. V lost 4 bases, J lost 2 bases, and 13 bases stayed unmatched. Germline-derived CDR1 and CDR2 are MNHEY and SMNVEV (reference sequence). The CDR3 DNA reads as TGTGCCAGCAGTTCCTCCGGACAGGGCAAACGCACCTACGAGCAGTACTTC. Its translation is CASSSSGQGKRTYEQYF.

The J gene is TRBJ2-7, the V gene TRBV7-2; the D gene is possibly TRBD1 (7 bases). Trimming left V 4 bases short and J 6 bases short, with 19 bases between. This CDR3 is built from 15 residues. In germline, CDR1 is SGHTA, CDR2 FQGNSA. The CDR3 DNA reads TGTGCCAGCAGCTCAACCGGGACAGCAGCGGGCGAGCAGTACTTC. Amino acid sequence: CASSSTGTAAGEQYF.

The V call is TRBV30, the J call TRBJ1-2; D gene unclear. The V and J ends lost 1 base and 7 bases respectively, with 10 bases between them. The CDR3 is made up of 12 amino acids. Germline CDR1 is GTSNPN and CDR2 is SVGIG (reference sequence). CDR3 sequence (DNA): TGTGCCTGGAGTGCGGGAGGCTCTGGCTACACCTTC. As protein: CAWSAGGSGYTF.

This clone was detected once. CDR3 protein: CASSEPSASGGPVDTQYF. For the CDR3, the DNA is TGTGCCAGCAGTGAGCCGTCGGCTAGCGGAGGGCCGGTAGATACGCAGTATTTT. The chain employs TRBV25-1 and TRBJ2-3; 7 nucleotides agree with TRBD2. The CDR3 covers 18 residues. Germline CDR1 MGHDK, CDR2 SYGVNS. Trimming took 3 bases from V and 5 from J; bases not matched to a gene: 17.

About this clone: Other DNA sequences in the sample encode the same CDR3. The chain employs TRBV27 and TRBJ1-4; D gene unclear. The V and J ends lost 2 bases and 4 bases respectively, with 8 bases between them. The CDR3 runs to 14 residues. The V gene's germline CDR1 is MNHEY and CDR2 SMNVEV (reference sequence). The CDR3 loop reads CASSLTGGNEKLFF. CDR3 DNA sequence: TGTGCCAGCAGTTTAACGGGAGGTAATGAAAAACTGTTTTTT.

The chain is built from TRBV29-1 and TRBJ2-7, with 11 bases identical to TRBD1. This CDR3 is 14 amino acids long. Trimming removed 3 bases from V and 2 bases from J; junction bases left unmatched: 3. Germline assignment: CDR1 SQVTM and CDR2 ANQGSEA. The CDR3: CSVESDRGPYEQYF. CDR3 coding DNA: TGCAGCGTTGAGTCGGACAGGGGGCCCTACGAGCAGTACTTC.

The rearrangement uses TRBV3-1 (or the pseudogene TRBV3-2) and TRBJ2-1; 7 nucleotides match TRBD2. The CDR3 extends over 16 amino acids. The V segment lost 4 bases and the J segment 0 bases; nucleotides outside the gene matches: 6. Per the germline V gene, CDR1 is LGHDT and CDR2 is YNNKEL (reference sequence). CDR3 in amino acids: CASSPQRDRSYNEQFF. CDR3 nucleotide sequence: TGTGCCAGCAGCCCTCAGCGGGATCGCTCCTACAATGAGCAGTTCTTC.

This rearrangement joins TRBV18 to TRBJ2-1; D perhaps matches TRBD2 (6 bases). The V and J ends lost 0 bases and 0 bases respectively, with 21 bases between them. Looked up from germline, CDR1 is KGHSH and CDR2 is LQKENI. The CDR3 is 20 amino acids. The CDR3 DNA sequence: TGTGCCAGCTCACCACCCATCGGTGGAGGGAGTGGGCCCTCCTACAATGAGCAGTTCTTC. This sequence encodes CASSPPIGGGSGPSYNEQFF. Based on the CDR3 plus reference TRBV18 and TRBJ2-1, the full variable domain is NAGVMQNPRHLVRRRGQEARLRCSPMKGHSHVYWYRQLPEEGLKFMVYLQKENIIDESGMPKERFSAEFPKEGPSILRIQQVVRGDSAAYFCASSPPIGGGSGPSYNEQFFGPGTRLTVL.

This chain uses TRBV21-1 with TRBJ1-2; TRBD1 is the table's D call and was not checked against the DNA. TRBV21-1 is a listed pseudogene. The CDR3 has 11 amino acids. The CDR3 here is CASSHDRGYTF. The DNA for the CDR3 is TGTGCCAGCAGCCACGACAGAGGCTACACCTTC.

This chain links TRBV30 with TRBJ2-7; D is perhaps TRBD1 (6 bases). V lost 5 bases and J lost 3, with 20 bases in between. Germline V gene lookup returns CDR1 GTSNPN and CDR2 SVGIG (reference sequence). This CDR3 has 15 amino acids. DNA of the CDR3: TGTGCCTGGGGAGCGTCAGGGGCGACTCACTACGAGCAGTACTTC. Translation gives CAWGASGATHYEQYF.

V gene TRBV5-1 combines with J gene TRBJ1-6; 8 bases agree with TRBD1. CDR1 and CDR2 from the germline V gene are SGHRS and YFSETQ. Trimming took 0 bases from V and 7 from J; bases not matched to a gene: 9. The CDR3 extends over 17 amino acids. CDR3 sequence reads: CASSLGVTGDWNSPLHF. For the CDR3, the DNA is TGCGCCAGCAGCTTGGGGGTGACAGGGGATTGGAATTCACCCCTCCACTTT.

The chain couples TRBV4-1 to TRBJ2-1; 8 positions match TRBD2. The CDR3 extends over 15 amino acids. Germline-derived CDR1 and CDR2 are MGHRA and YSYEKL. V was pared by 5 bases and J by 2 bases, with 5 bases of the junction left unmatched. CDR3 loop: CASSEGTSPYNEQFF. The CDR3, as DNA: TGCGCCAGCAGCGAAGGGACTAGTCCCTACAATGAGCAGTTCTTC.

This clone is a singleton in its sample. In DNA, the CDR3 is TGCGCCAGCAGTGAGTTCCTGATGTCGGGGGGTGAGCAGTTCTTC. It translates to CASSEFLMSGGEQFF. The chain links TRBV10-1 to TRBJ2-1, with 7 bases aligning to TRBD2. The V and J ends lost 1 base and 9 bases, in that order; junction bases with no gene match: 9. CDR1 and CDR2 (germline): WNHNN, SYGVQD (reference sequence). The CDR3 consists of 15 residues.